Listed below are T cell receptor beta chains from one sample, sequenced in a study of cytomegalovirus exposure and HLA in healthy donors. Profiling relied on immunoSEQ multiplex PCR, and the TCRdb table lists in-frame clones only, not all of them. The sample lists about 120,000 clones, about 80% occurring once. Material: PBMCs. These receptors were collected from a female donor in good health and CMV-seronegative. The CDR3 runs from the conserved cysteine through the conserved F or W. Each record gives: clone size, D gene, V gene, J gene, CDR3 protein, CDR3 DNA. D genes are given only for firm matches. Clone size, where shown, is once, few, many, or a class for clones that have expanded.

NA	TRBD1	TRBV12-5	TRBJ2-7	CASGPAVPGQKYEQYF	TGTGCTAGTGGTCCCGCTGTACCGGGACAGAAGTACGAGCAGTACTTC
NA	NA	TRBV4-1	TRBJ1-2	CASSTPGAGYGYTF	TGCGCCAGCAGCACACCAGGGGCCGGCTATGGCTACACCTTC
once	NA	TRBV20-1	TRBJ1-2	CSAVDLRGYTF	TGCAGTGCAGTTGATTTGCGTGGCTACACCTTC
NA	TRBD2	TRBV9	TRBJ2-1	CASSVDSGGPYNEQFF	TGTGCCAGCAGCGTCGATAGCGGGGGGCCCTACAATGAGCAGTTCTTC
NA	TRBD2	TRBV2	TRBJ2-7	CASGGGAARQQYF	TGTGCCAGTGGCGGGGGGGCTGCGAGACAGCAGTACTTC
NA	NA	TRBV7-2	TRBJ2-7	CASSAGRTSYEQYF	TGTGCCAGCAGCGCCGGACGGACATCCTACGAGCAGTACTTC
once	NA	TRBV4-3	TRBJ1-2	CASSLVANYGYTF	TGCGCCAGCAGTCTTGTAGCTAACTATGGCTACACCTTC
NA	NA	TRBV5-1	TRBJ2-3	CASSSWGGGASTDTQYF	TGCGCCAGCAGCTCCTGGGGTGGCGGGGCTAGCACAGATACGCAGTATTTT
NA	TRBD1	TRBV5-4	TRBJ2-7	CASSQRQGGTYEQYF	TGTGCCAGCAGCCAGAGACAGGGGGGGACCTACGAGCAGTACTTC
NA	TRBD1	TRBV18	TRBJ1-1	CASSPLSGTGTLEMAFF	TGTGCCAGCTCACCGCTTTCCGGGACAGGGACGCTAGAGATGGCTTTCTTT
NA	NA	TRBV19	TRBJ1-5	CASSIRGNQPQHF	TGTGCCAGTAGTATTAGAGGAAATCAGCCCCAGCATTTT
once	TRBD1	TRBV19	TRBJ1-2	CASKRLRDRTPPIYGYTF	TGTGCCAGTAAGCGGTTAAGGGACAGGACGCCTCCCATCTATGGCTACACCTTC
NA	TRBD1	TRBV19	TRBJ1-2	CASSTTGRTNYGYTF	TGTGCCAGTAGTACGACAGGGCGGACGAATTATGGCTACACCTTC
few	NA	TRBV11-2	TRBJ1-2	CASSSIRSQGRGYGYTF	TGTGCCAGCAGCTCCATAAGATCACAGGGACGGGGATATGGCTACACCTTC
NA	NA	TRBV15	TRBJ1-2	CATRYGNYGYTF	TGTGCCACCAGGTACGGGAACTATGGCTACACCTTC
NA	NA	TRBV7-6	TRBJ1-5	CASSPRDSRVPDQPQHF	TGTGCCAGCAGCCCGAGGGACTCCCGAGTACCTGATCAGCCCCAGCATTTT
NA	NA	TRBV4-3	TRBJ2-5	CASSQDRQETQYF	TGCGCCAGCAGCCAAGACAGGCAAGAGACCCAGTACTTC
NA	TRBD2	TRBV7-3	TRBJ2-1	CASSSREGTEQFF	TGTGCCAGCAGTTCACGGGAGGGTACTGAGCAGTTCTTC
NA	TRBD1	TRBV10-3	TRBJ2-7	CAIRDRGAYEQYF	TGTGCCATTCGGGACAGGGGGGCTTACGAGCAGTACTTC
NA	TRBD2	TRBV10-3	TRBJ2-7	CAILKGTRDPLGGEQYF	TGTGCCATCTTAAAAGGGACTAGGGATCCCCTGGGGGGAGAGCAGTACTTC